One sample yielded the 13 T cell receptor beta chains listed below, sequenced in a study of blood T cells in healthy people across ages. Combining a sample-barcoded 5' primer with a J-beta primer mix, a second PCR ran for about 6 to 12 cycles. Each CDR3 protein is one row after TCRdb ran MiXCR on the 5' RACE reads. Found here are roughly 1,800,000 distinct CDR3 sequences, roughly 52% of them singletons; the top ten hold around 2.1%. Sequencing was performed on blood. These receptors all stem from a woman aged 40-49 years in good health.

The J gene is TRBJ2-6, the V gene TRBV20-1; 13 bases agree with TRBD2. CDR3 size: 17 residues. CDR1 and CDR2 (germline): DFQATT, SNEGSKA (reference sequence). The trim removed 6 bases at V and 0 bases at J, leaving 5 bases unmatched. The CDR3, as DNA: TGCAGTGCCACTAGCGGGGGGGCAATCTCTGGGGCCAACGTCCTGACTTTC. It yields the protein CSATSGGAISGANVLTF.

J is TRBJ2-7 and V is TRBV5-1; 7 bases are shared with TRBD1. The trim removed 0 bases at V and 4 bases at J, leaving 7 bases unmatched. The CDR3 is 15 residues long. Germline lookup yields CDR1 SGHRS and CDR2 YFSETQ. The CDR3 DNA reads as TGCGCCAGCAGCTTGGGACAGGGTTTTGATTACGAGCAGTACTTC. Translating it yields CASSLGQGFDYEQYF.

Concerning this clonotype itself: A much more abundant neighbour one base away suggests this may be a read error. The chain has TRBV29-1 and TRBJ2-1; TRBD2 agrees at 8 bases. The end of the DNA is better explained by TRBJ2-7, so the J call may be wrong. CDR3 length: 15 residues. Germline V gives CDR1 SQVTM, CDR2 ANQGSEA. The CDR3 is CSGRAVGGGYNEQYF. The CDR3 DNA reads TGCAGCGGTCGGGCGGTGGGCGGGGGGTACAATGAGCAGTACTTC.

This clonotype was counted between two and nine times. The CDR3 loop is CASSQQGPHEQYF. As DNA, the CDR3 is TGTGCCAGCAGCCAACAGGGGCCCCACGAGCAGTACTTC. The V call is TRBV28, the J call TRBJ2-7; 7 nucleotides agree with TRBD1. CDR1 and CDR2 from the germline V gene are MDHEN and SYDVKM. This CDR3 contains 13 residues. V lost 6 bases, J lost 5 bases, and 7 bases stayed unmatched. Full variable domain (outside the CDR3, taken from reference TRBV28 and TRBJ2-7): DVKVTQSSRYLVKRTGEKVFLECVQDMDHENMFWYRQDPGLGLRLIYFSYDVKMKEKGDIPEGYSVSREKKERFSLILESASTNQTSMYLCASSQQGPHEQYFGPGTRLTVT.

This clonotype was detected a few times. This sequence joins TRBV7-9 and TRBJ1-6; a weak D match, TRBD1 (5 bases). Germline CDR1 is SEHNR and CDR2 is FQNEAQ (reference sequence). Trimming took 6 bases from V and 7 from J, leaving 16 bases between them. The CDR3 runs to 15 residues. In nucleotides, the CDR3 is TGTGCCAGCAGATTACCGGGGGGACGAAATTCACCCCTCCACTTT. Translating gives CASRLPGGRNSPLHF.

This clonotype has a handful of counts. CDR3 coding DNA: TGTGCCAGCCGGTCCCTACTAACCTACGAGCAGTACTTC. Protein product: CASRSLLTYEQYF. The chain recombines TRBV28 with TRBJ2-7; D not resolved. The CDR3 has 13 residues. Trimming shortened V by 8 bases and J by 2 bases, and 13 bases separated the two germline ends. Germline V CDR1 and CDR2: MDHEN, SYDVKM.

This clonotype was seen a few times. J is TRBJ2-7 and V is TRBV7-2; the match to TRBD2 covers 11 bases. The end of the DNA aligns better with TRBJ2-5, so the J call may be wrong. The CDR3 is made up of 17 amino acids. CDR1 is SGHTA, CDR2 FQGNSA, per germline. CDR3 coding DNA: TGTGCCAGCAGCTTAGTCTTTACTAGCGGGGGTGGGGAGACCCAGTACTTC. Encoded protein: CASSLVFTSGGGETQYF.

The chain couples TRBV20-1 to TRBJ1-2, with D hard to call. The CDR3 loop spans 13 amino acids. Germline-derived CDR1 and CDR2 are DFQATT and SNEGSKA (reference sequence). V lost 3 bases, J lost 4 bases, and 12 bases lay in between. The CDR3 is CSARLGRTYGYTF. CDR3 coding DNA: TGCAGTGCTAGGTTAGGGCGAACCTATGGCTACACCTTC.

The chain uses TRBV16 and TRBJ2-5, with D possibly called TRBD1 or TRBD2 (5 bases each). Germline V CDR1 and CDR2: KGHSY, FQNENV. The V end lost 4 bases, the J end lost 11 bases, and 23 bases lay between the germline ends. CDR3 size: 15 residues. The CDR3: CASSPRDPTNNEQYF. In DNA, the CDR3 is TGTGCCAGCAGCCCAAGGGACCCCACTAACAATGAGCAGTACTTC.

This chain joins TRBV7-2 and TRBJ2-4; 7 bases align to TRBD2. The CDR3 has 11 residues. Per germline, CDR1 SGHTA and CDR2 FQGNSA. V shed 6 bases and J 9 bases; nucleotides not matched to a gene: 2. CDR3: CASRGGSIQYF. CDR3 coding DNA: TGTGCCAGCAGGGGAGGGTCCATTCAGTACTTC.

This clonotype turned up a few times. The chain recombines TRBV14 with TRBJ2-5; D tentatively reads TRBD1 or TRBD2 (6 bases each). V was clipped by 0 bases and J by 4 bases, with 9 bases between them. From germline, CDR1 is SGHDN and CDR2 FVKESK. This CDR3 has 14 amino acids. CDR3 region: CASSQEWGAETQYF. CDR3 bases: TGTGCCAGCAGCCAAGAATGGGGGGCAGAGACCCAGTACTTC. The complete variable domain, with remaining parts taken from reference TRBV14 and TRBJ2-5, reads EAGVTQFPSHSVIEKGQTVTLRCDPISGHDNLYWYRRVMGKEIKFLLHFVKESKQDESGMPNNRFLAERTGGTYSTLKVQPAELEDSGVYFCASSQEWGAETQYFGPGTRLLVL.

Written as DNA, the CDR3 is TGTGCCAGCAGCGGGTTGATAGCGGGGGGGCAAGAGACCCAGTACTTC. It specifies CASSGLIAGGQETQYF. The chain links TRBV5-5 to TRBJ2-5; 11 bases fit TRBD2. Germline V CDR1 and CDR2: SGHKS, YYEKEE (reference sequence). Unmatched junction bases numbered 7, after V lost 4 bases and J lost 2 bases. This CDR3 has 16 amino acids.

The rearrangement links TRBV20-1 to TRBJ1-2; possible D gene TRBD1, 5 bases. The germline V and J ends were trimmed by 4 bases and 3 bases, with 9 bases remaining between them. The CDR3 runs to 12 residues. The germline CDR1 and CDR2 sequences are DFQATT and SNEGSKA (reference sequence). The CDR3 reads CSATGTHYGYTF. CDR3 DNA sequence: TGCAGTGCTACTGGGACTCACTATGGCTACACCTTC.